What follows are 30 T cell receptor beta chains derived from one specimen sequenced in a study of monozygotic twins with inflammatory bowel disease. TCRdb processed the 5' RACE reads again and assigns one entry to each CDR3 protein, with no DNA. The listing contains about 440,000 distinct CDR3 sequences. Sequencing was done on a sample of blood. Receptors were obtained from a human donor with ulcerative colitis or Crohn's disease, or a healthy co-twin of an affected twin (not recorded which).

The J gene is TRBJ2-1, the V gene TRBV6-1; with no DNA, the TCRdb D assignment of TRBD2 cannot be verified. Germline CDR1 and CDR2: MNHNS and SASEGT. The CDR3 totals 15 residues. The CDR3 here is CASSLRAGVNNEQFF.

The J gene is TRBJ2-7, the V gene TRBV12-3 or TRBV12-4; the D call from TCRdb, TRBD1, cannot be confirmed without DNA. The CDR3 totals 14 residues. The CDR3 loop reads CASTTGTEAYEQYF.

The CDR3 loop reads CASSPTIDRGLGTGELFF. V usage is TRBV27 and J usage is TRBJ2-2; lacking DNA, the TRBD1 call made by TCRdb goes unchecked. CDR3 length: 18 residues. The germline V gene has CDR1 MNHEY and CDR2 SMNVEV (reference sequence).

The gene calls are TRBV29-1 and TRBJ2-6; TCRdb calls TRBD1, which cannot be checked without DNA. Germline CDR1 and CDR2: SQVTM and ANQGSEA. The CDR3 extends over 14 amino acids. The CDR3 is CSADRGPGANVLTF.

The rearrangement joins TRBV20-1 to TRBJ2-3. Germline V gene lookup returns CDR1 DFQATT and CDR2 SNEGSKA (reference sequence). This CDR3 is built from 14 residues. CDR3 amino acids: CSARDPRSRLTQYF.

J is TRBJ2-7 and V is TRBV29-1. The CDR3 is made up of 14 amino acids. Germline loops: CDR1 SQVTM, CDR2 ANQGSEA. CDR3 sequence reads: CSVEGSRGAREQYF.

J is TRBJ2-3 and V is TRBV4-2; with no DNA, the TCRdb D assignment of TRBD2 cannot be verified. From germline, CDR1 is LGHNA and CDR2 YNFKEQ. The CDR3 length is 18 residues. CDR3 region: CASSQDPSGSLSTDTQYF.

The CDR3 loop reads CASSHFDSAYNEQFF. This chain joins TRBV4-2 and TRBJ2-1. The CDR3 has 15 amino acids. Per the germline V gene, CDR1 is LGHNA and CDR2 is YNFKEQ.

The chain carries TRBV20-1 and TRBJ1-4; checking the TCRdb D call of TRBD1 is not possible without DNA. CDR3 length: 16 amino acids. Germline lookup yields CDR1 DFQATT and CDR2 SNEGSKA (reference sequence). The CDR3: CSARNPSGGTNEKLFF.

CDR3 region: CSARDPLWPEAFF. The gene calls are TRBV20-1 and TRBJ1-1. The V gene's germline CDR1 is DFQATT and CDR2 SNEGSKA (reference sequence). CDR3 length: 13 amino acids.

CDR3 region: CASSYSFVTSGRNEQFF. This chain uses TRBV6-5 with TRBJ2-1; TCRdb names TRBD2, which stays unverified in the absence of DNA. Per germline, CDR1 MNHEY and CDR2 SVGAGI. CDR3 size: 17 residues.

CDR3 amino acids: CAWSTRDVSYNEQFF. The chain joins TRBV30 to TRBJ2-1; TCRdb picks TRBD1, but there is no DNA to check that call. CDR3 length equals 15 residues. Germline V CDR1 and CDR2: GTSNPN, SVGIG (reference sequence). The full variable domain, completed using reference TRBV30 and TRBJ2-1, is SQTIHQWPATLVQPVGSPLSLECTVEGTSNPNLYWYRQAAGRGLQLLFYSVGIGQISSEVPQNLSASRPQDRQFILSSKKLLLSDSGFYLCAWSTRDVSYNEQFFGPGTRLTVL.

V and J are TRBV7-2 and TRBJ2-7; TCRdb outputs TRBD2, but without DNA this stays unchecked. Germline-derived CDR1 and CDR2 are SGHTA and FQGNSA. This CDR3 has 14 amino acids. The CDR3 spells CASSLASGSYEQYF.

The chain combines TRBV7-3 with TRBJ1-1. From germline, CDR1 is SGHTA and CDR2 FQGTGA. This CDR3 region has 13 residues. The CDR3 region is CASSYGPNTEAFF.

V and J are TRBV7-9 and TRBJ2-1; the D call from TCRdb, TRBD2, cannot be confirmed without DNA. There are 15 residues in the CDR3. Per the germline V gene, CDR1 is SEHNR and CDR2 is FQNEAQ (reference sequence). CDR3: CASSLAWQGVGEQFF.

This chain links TRBV20-1 with TRBJ1-2; TCRdb calls TRBD1, which cannot be checked without DNA. There are 13 residues in the CDR3. Germline V gene sequence: CDR1 DFQATT, CDR2 SNEGSKA (reference sequence). The CDR3: CSANFPGHRGYTF.

This chain connects TRBV24-1 to TRBJ2-2. The CDR3 covers 12 residues. Per the germline V gene, CDR1 is KGHDR and CDR2 is SFDVKD. The CDR3 loop reads CATSSTTGELFF.

The chain's CDR3 is CASRLMGGTEAFF. The V gene is TRBV27, the J gene TRBJ1-1; TCRdb's D call, TRBD1, is unchecked because there is no DNA. This CDR3 region has 13 residues. CDR1 MNHEY and CDR2 SMNVEV come from the germline V gene (reference sequence).

J is TRBJ1-1 and V is TRBV9. Germline V gene sequence: CDR1 SGDLS, CDR2 YYNGEE. The CDR3 runs to 14 residues. CDR3 sequence: CASTRTSGNTEAFF.

The V call is TRBV20-1, the J call TRBJ2-3; as DNA is missing, the TRBD2 call by TCRdb cannot be tested. Per the germline V gene, CDR1 is DFQATT and CDR2 is SNEGSKA (reference sequence). This CDR3 has 14 amino acids. CDR3 sequence: CSAKTSANTDTQYF.

The V call is TRBV7-9, the J call TRBJ2-5; TCRdb designates TRBD1, a call that cannot be tested without DNA. The CDR3 covers 16 residues. Germline values: CDR1 SEHNR, CDR2 FQNEAQ (reference sequence). The CDR3 spells CASRLYRGQGGETQYF.

The CDR3 loop is CASRSGPYNEQFF. The chain combines TRBV12-3 or TRBV12-4 with TRBJ2-1; TCRdb picks TRBD2, but there is no DNA to check that call. The length of the CDR3 is 13 residues.

The chain has TRBV28 and TRBJ1-5; TCRdb's assignment of TRBD1 cannot be checked, as there is no DNA. Per the germline V gene, CDR1 is MDHEN and CDR2 is SYDVKM. The CDR3 has 16 residues. The CDR3 here is CASSPYFGISNQPQHF. Looking up the rest from reference TRBV28 and TRBJ1-5 gives the full variable domain: DVKVTQSSRYLVKRTGEKVFLECVQDMDHENMFWYRQDPGLGLRLIYFSYDVKMKEKGDIPEGYSVSREKKERFSLILESASTNQTSMYLCASSPYFGISNQPQHFGDGTRLSIL.

The J gene is TRBJ1-6, the V gene TRBV12-3 or TRBV12-4; TCRdb lists TRBD1, though no DNA is available to test this call. The CDR3 runs to 15 residues. CDR3 residues: CASSFLTGGSSPLHF.

This rearrangement joins TRBV9 to TRBJ2-5; the D call from TCRdb, TRBD1, cannot be confirmed without DNA. Germline CDR1 SGDLS, CDR2 YYNGEE. This CDR3 has 18 residues. The CDR3 loop is CASSVGHTGEPGQETQYF.

The J gene is TRBJ1-3, the V gene TRBV6-1; without DNA, the TCRdb call of TRBD1 cannot be checked. Germline CDR1 is MNHNS and CDR2 is SASEGT. The CDR3 has 16 amino acids. The CDR3 region is CASSPYRELSGNTIYF.

By frequency, this clonotype registers medium-sized. The V and J genes are TRBV28 and TRBJ2-7. Germline CDR1 MDHEN, CDR2 SYDVKM. CDR3 length equals 13 residues. CDR3 residues: CASSRLSTYEQYF.

The chain has TRBV6-1 and TRBJ2-7; the TCRdb D gene call, TRBD1, has no DNA to confirm it. The CDR3 is made up of 17 amino acids. Per germline, CDR1 MNHNS and CDR2 SASEGT. The CDR3 sequence is CASSGSPAGAVAYEQYF.

This chain links TRBV3-1 with TRBJ2-7; TCRdb's D gene call, TRBD2, goes unchecked for lack of DNA. CDR3 size: 15 residues. Germline-derived CDR1 and CDR2 are LGHDT and YNNKEL (reference sequence). CDR3: CASSPGTSGGYEQYF.

The chain is built from TRBV7-2 and TRBJ2-1. The V gene's germline CDR1 is SGHTA and CDR2 FQGNSA. This CDR3 contains 17 residues. The CDR3 sequence: CASSRPSAGASYNEQFF.